This T cell receptor beta chain was sequenced for a study of T cell responses to AZD1222 COVID-19 vaccine. Whole-study results and caveats: Spike as a whole was targeted by vaccine-associated CD4 TCRs, dominant at 160-218 and 743-854. Rises in breadth and depth of Spike-specific TCRs came after two AZD1222 doses. Possibly, clonal diversity was underestimated; donors were largely white British and included more females. It was only after the peak T cell response that any repertoires were sampled.

A word on this clone: As yet, its antigen is unknown.

The table came from immunoSEQ multiplex PCR; TCRdb's copy has only in-frame clones and leaves some out. The table lists tens of thousands of clones, 85% to 90% of them singletons. This CDR3 region has 15 residues. Deletions cut 3 bases from V and 2 bases from J, with 11 bases between. CDR1 and CDR2 from the germline V gene are SGHVS and FQNEAQ. The TCR comes from an adult in good health. The source material was peripheral blood, sampled on day 0 of MenACWY control vaccination. The gene calls are TRBV7-8 and TRBJ1-3; weak D call: TRBD1 (5 bases). The CDR3 nucleotides read TGTGCCAGCAGCTTGGGGGGAGCGGCTGGAAACACCATATATTTT. As protein: CASSLGGAAGNTIYF.